The next 28 T cell receptor beta chains were all read from a single sample in a study of T cell repertoires in cytomegalovirus infection (dated by TCRdb to about 2019). No antigen is known for these receptors. The listed sequencing device is Illumina HiSeq 1500. TCRdb applied fastp at Q25 and MiXCR to the public reads, then kept only in-frame beta chains. Rows matching on CDR3 protein sequence are summarized as one entry with the most common DNA and genes. Present in this sample are some 130,000 distinct CDR3 sequences, about 24% of which were seen just once. Of the sample, approximately 35% falls within the top ten clones. Sequences were obtained from PBMCs, sequenced either directly or after in vitro stimulation (not recorded which). The receptors originated from a human donor in good health (CMV status not recorded). Some clones in this sample may be carry-over from other donors' samples.

The chain combines TRBV4-1 with TRBJ2-1, with D perhaps TRBD2 (6 bases). With 4 bases removed from V and 7 bases from J, the gap between germline ends came to 14 bases. The germline gives CDR1 MGHRA, CDR2 YSYEKL. This CDR3 contains 14 residues. The CDR3: CASSPSGSWNEQFF. CDR3 nucleotide sequence: TGCGCCAGCAGCCCCTCCGGGAGCTGGAATGAGCAGTTCTTC.

The chain carries TRBV6-1 and TRBJ2-6; 7 bases are shared with TRBD1. Germline-derived CDR1 and CDR2 are MNHNS and SASEGT. With V trimmed by 6 bases and J by 2 bases, 16 bases remained unmatched. This CDR3 is 19 amino acids long. The CDR3 DNA sequence: TGTGCCAGCAGACAATTCGGGACAGTAAGCCTCACTGGGGCCAACGTCCTGACTTTC. It specifies CASRQFGTVSLTGANVLTF.

This clonotype has ten or more counts. The chain uses TRBV12-3 or TRBV12-4 and TRBJ1-2; D perhaps matches TRBD1 (6 bases). The germline V and J ends were trimmed by 7 bases and 4 bases, with 16 bases remaining between them. CDR3 length: 14 amino acids. This chain's CDR3 is CASTPGGQGYGYTF. In DNA, the CDR3 is TGTGCCAGCACCCCTGGGGGGCAGGGCTATGGCTACACCTTC.

This chain links TRBV20-1 with TRBJ2-5; 9 bases fit TRBD1. Germline lookup yields CDR1 DFQATT and CDR2 SNEGSKA (reference sequence). With 6 bases clipped from V and 5 bases from J, the junction kept 10 bases outside the gene matches. CDR3 length: 14 residues. The CDR3 DNA reads as TGCAGTGCAGAGCCGGGACAGGGTAGGGAGACCCAGTACTTC. This gives the protein CSAEPGQGRETQYF.

V usage is TRBV15 and J usage is TRBJ1-1; weak D call: TRBD1 (5 bases). The V gene's germline CDR1 is LNHNV and CDR2 YYDKDF (reference sequence). The CDR3 is made up of 14 amino acids. The ends were cut back, 2 bases at V and 0 bases at J, with 7 bases in the middle. In DNA form, the CDR3 reads TGTGCCACCAGCAGACAGGGAATGAACACTGAAGCTTTCTTT. Its protein is CATSRQGMNTEAFF. The full variable domain, its missing parts supplied by reference TRBV15 and TRBJ1-1, is DAMVIQNPRYQVTQFGKPVTLSCSQTLNHNVMYWYQQKSSQAPKLLFHYYDKDFNNEADTPDNFQSRRPNTSFCFLDIRSPGLGDTAMYLCATSRQGMNTEAFFGQGTRLTVV.

The sample holds a few counts of this clonotype. The rearrangement uses TRBV15 and TRBJ1-1; TRBD1 might be the D (6 bases). Germline CDR1 reads LNHNV; CDR2 reads YYDKDF (reference sequence). The length of the CDR3 is 13 residues. Trimming cost V 9 bases and J 2 bases, with 13 bases left between them. Written as DNA, the CDR3 is TGTGCCACGAAGACAGGATTTAACACTGAAGCTTTCTTT. Translating it yields CATKTGFNTEAFF.

This clonotype showed up many times. The V gene is TRBV2, the J gene TRBJ1-4; TRBD1 matches 7 bases. V lost 6 bases, J lost 8 bases, and 6 bases stayed unmatched. Germline V gene lookup returns CDR1 SNHLY and CDR2 FYNNEI. The CDR3 has 13 residues. CDR3 sequence: CASSVGQREKLFF. The DNA for the CDR3 is TGTGCCAGCAGCGTGGGACAGCGGGAAAAACTGTTTTTT.

The rearrangement links TRBV19 to TRBJ1-3, with D unresolved. Per germline, CDR1 LNHDA and CDR2 SQIVND (reference sequence). CDR3 length: 14 amino acids. Trimming cost V 5 bases and J 0 bases, with 8 bases left between them. The CDR3 reads CASSWQDSGNTIYF. The CDR3 DNA reads TGTGCCAGTAGTTGGCAGGACTCTGGAAACACCATATATTTT.

This clonotype showed up just a few times. The V call is TRBV7-2, the J call TRBJ2-5, with 8 bases aligning to TRBD2. CDR1 SGHTA and CDR2 FQGNSA come from the germline V gene. The V gene end was trimmed by 5 bases and the J gene end by 0 bases; junction bases not matched to a gene: 11. The CDR3 loop spans 17 amino acids. This CDR3 reads CASSPTPSGSDQETQYF. In DNA, the CDR3 is TGTGCCAGCAGCCCTACCCCGAGCGGGAGTGACCAAGAGACCCAGTACTTC. Full variable domain (remainder filled in from reference TRBV7-2 and TRBJ2-5): GAGVSQSPSNKVTEKGKDVELRCDPISGHTALYWYRQSLGQGLEFLIYFQGNSAPDKSGLPSDRFSAERTGGSVSTLTIQRTQQEDSAVYLCASSPTPSGSDQETQYFGPGTRLLVL.

The chain employs TRBV19 and TRBJ1-4; no firm D call. Between the trimmed V and J ends, which lost 6 bases and 3 bases, there was a span of 11 bases. Germline CDR1 reads LNHDA; CDR2 reads SQIVND (reference sequence). This CDR3 is 14 amino acids long. This CDR3 reads CASSQRLANEKLFF. CDR3 bases: TGTGCCAGTAGCCAAAGACTGGCTAATGAAAAACTGTTTTTT.

The J gene is TRBJ2-7, the V gene TRBV12-3 or TRBV12-4, with D possibly being TRBD1 (6 bases). V was cut by 3 bases and J by 3 bases, with 12 bases left in between. CDR3 size: 14 residues. The chain's CDR3 is CASSFKGHFYEQYV. The CDR3 coding sequence is TGTGCCAGCAGTTTCAAGGGACACTTCTACGAGCAGTACGTC.

The chain carries TRBV15 and TRBJ1-1; D gene unclear. CDR1 LNHNV and CDR2 YYDKDF come from the germline V gene (reference sequence). Trimming took 0 bases from V and 1 from J, leaving 3 bases between them. This CDR3 has 13 residues. The DNA for the CDR3 is TGTGCCACCAGCAGAGAACGGAACACTGAAGCTTTCTTT. Translated: CATSRERNTEAFF.

The gene calls are TRBV27 and TRBJ1-5; D may be TRBD1 (5 bases). Looked up from germline, CDR1 is MNHEY and CDR2 is SMNVEV (reference sequence). V gave up 6 bases and J gave up 0 bases, with 18 bases separating them. The CDR3 consists of 17 residues. For the CDR3, the DNA is TGTGCCAGCAGCATACTGGTGGGCGGGGGTAGCAATCAGCCCCAGCATTTT. Amino acids: CASSILVGGGSNQPQHF.

This clonotype was counted many times. V is TRBV7-2 and J is TRBJ2-7; 9 bases are shared with TRBD1. The V gene's germline CDR1 is SGHTA and CDR2 FQGNSA. The CDR3 contains 14 residues. Trimming took 1 base from V and 6 from J; bases not matched to a gene: 4. CDR3 residues: CASSLERDRAEQYF. CDR3 bases: TGTGCCAGCAGCTTAGAAAGGGACAGGGCCGAGCAGTACTTC.

This clonotype was detected many times. V is TRBV7-2 and J is TRBJ2-7, with TRBD1 as a possible D gene (5 bases). The CDR3 spans 15 residues. V was cut by 0 bases and J by 3 bases, with 12 bases left in between. CDR1 is SGHTA, CDR2 FQGNSA, per germline. In nucleotides, the CDR3 is TGTGCCAGCAGCTTAGCGGGGCCAGGTAGCTACGAGCAGTACTTC. This translates into CASSLAGPGSYEQYF.

This clonotype has a handful of counts. The rearrangement links TRBV5-1 to TRBJ2-1; possible D gene TRBD2, 6 bases. V gave up 5 bases and J gave up 7 bases, with 16 bases separating them. This CDR3 region has 14 residues. Germline V gives CDR1 SGHRS, CDR2 YFSETQ. The CDR3 nucleotides read TGCGCCAGCAGGCCTCCGGGACTCTCAAATGAGCAGTTCTTC. Translation: CASRPPGLSNEQFF. The variable domain in full, with the rest retrieved from reference TRBV5-1 and TRBJ2-1, is KAGVTQTPRYLIKTRGQQVTLSCSPISGHRSVSWYQQTPGQGLQFLFEYFSETQRNKGNFPGRFSGRQFSNSRSEMNVSTLELGDSALYLCASRPPGLSNEQFFGPGTRLTVL.

This clonotype has a count of ten or more. V gene TRBV7-2 combines with J gene TRBJ2-2, with D uncertain. The CDR3 has 20 amino acids. V was cut by 2 bases and J by 0 bases, with 22 bases left in between. In germline, CDR1 is SGHTA, CDR2 FQGNSA. In DNA, the CDR3 is TGTGCCAGCAGCTTAAGGTTGATCGCAGCCCAATTCGCGAACACCGGGGAGCTGTTTTTT. The encoded protein is CASSLRLIAAQFANTGELFF.

This clonotype was seen repeatedly, ten times or more. V and J are TRBV7-2 and TRBJ2-3, with 9 bases fitting TRBD2. The CDR3 is made up of 15 amino acids. The J segment lost 4 bases and the V segment lost 1 base, leaving 3 bases of the junction unmatched. The germline gives CDR1 SGHTA, CDR2 FQGNSA. The CDR3 nucleotides read TGTGCCAGCAGCTTAGGCGGGAGGGGGGCAGATACGCAGTATTTT. Its protein product is CASSLGGRGADTQYF.

The chain links TRBV7-6 to TRBJ2-1, with D perhaps matching TRBD2 (5 bases). V lost 1 base and J lost 5, with 12 bases in between. The germline V gene encodes CDR1 SGHVS and CDR2 FNYEAQ. The CDR3 spans 15 residues. CDR3 in amino acids: CASSLVSGYNNEQFF. CDR3 DNA: TGTGCCAGCAGCTTAGTCAGCGGCTATAACAATGAGCAGTTCTTC.

The chain employs TRBV6-4 and TRBJ1-2; 11 bases match TRBD1. J was trimmed by 1 base and V by 5 bases; bases with no gene match: 3. There are 15 residues in the CDR3. Germline values: CDR1 MRHNA, CDR2 SNTAGT. The CDR3 sequence: CASSRTGGSNYGYTF. The CDR3 DNA reads TGTGCCAGCAGTCGGACAGGGGGCAGTAACTATGGCTACACCTTC.

Only a few counts were recorded for this clonotype. The CDR3 DNA sequence: TGTGCCAGCAGAAGGACGGCTAACTATGGCTACACCTTC. As protein: CASRRTANYGYTF. The genes are TRBV28 and TRBJ1-2, with no clear D. The CDR3 sequence is 13 residues long. CDR1 and CDR2 from the germline V gene are MDHEN and SYDVKM. Trimming stripped 6 bases from V and 0 bases from J, with 8 bases between.

With regard to this clonotype: A clone one base away is much larger, so this may be a read error. The rearrangement uses TRBV12-3 or TRBV12-4 and TRBJ2-1, with TRBD1 identical over 7 bases. Trimming took 6 bases from V and 7 from J; bases not matched to a gene: 12. The CDR3 contains 15 residues. This CDR3 reads CASRPQTGIRNEQFF. CDR3 coding DNA: TGTGCCAGCAGACCCCAGACAGGGATACGGAATGAGCAGTTCTTC.

This clonotype was found a few times. CDR3 residues: CASSSVAGEYEQYF. The DNA of the CDR3 is TGCGCCAGCAGCTCCGTAGCGGGAGAGTACGAGCAGTACTTC. The chain is built from TRBV4-3 and TRBJ2-7; 9 bases are shared with TRBD2. Germline V gene data show CDR1 as LGHNA and CDR2 as YSLEER. The V segment lost 5 bases and the J segment 4 bases; nucleotides outside the gene matches: 6. This CDR3 is 14 amino acids long.

This sequence joins TRBV29-1 and TRBJ2-1; 7 bases fit TRBD2. The germline V gene has CDR1 SQVTM and CDR2 ANQGSEA. The CDR3 has 15 amino acids. The ends lost 7 bases at V and 0 bases at J; junction bases unmatched: 9. CDR3 sequence: CSADASGSSYNEQFF. CDR3 nucleotide sequence: TGCAGCGCCGATGCTAGCGGTTCCTCCTACAATGAGCAGTTCTTC.

This clonotype has a handful of counts. The chain joins TRBV5-8 to TRBJ1-5; 9 bases match TRBD1. Germline V gene lookup returns CDR1 SGHTS and CDR2 YDEGEE. The CDR3 covers 14 residues. With 4 bases clipped from V and 7 bases from J, the junction kept 6 bases outside the gene matches. The chain's CDR3 is CASSVGDRAQPQHF. The CDR3 DNA reads TGTGCCAGCAGCGTAGGGGACAGGGCGCAGCCCCAGCATTTT. Filled out from reference TRBV5-8 and TRBJ1-5, the complete variable domain reads EAGVTQSPTHLIKTRGQQATLRCSPISGHTSVYWYQQALGLGLQFLLWYDEGEERNRGNFPPRFSGRQFPNYSSELNVNALELEDSALYLCASSVGDRAQPQHFGDGTRLSIL.

The chain employs TRBV12-3 or TRBV12-4 and TRBJ1-5; 9 nucleotides agree with TRBD1. The CDR3 spans 14 residues. The junction had 3 bases not matched to a gene; V was cut back by 5 bases and J by 4 bases. The CDR3 DNA reads as TGTGCCAGCAGTCCACAGGGGGCTAATCAGCCCCAGCATTTT. Protein sequence: CASSPQGANQPQHF.

This clonotype has a handful of counts. The rearrangement joins TRBV7-2 to TRBJ2-1; TRBD2 agrees at 15 bases. V shed 5 bases, J shed 7 bases, and the junction held 6 bases outside the gene matches. Germline CDR1 SGHTA, CDR2 FQGNSA. This CDR3 is built from 16 residues. CDR3 amino acids: CASSLWTSGRGNEQFF. CDR3 bases: TGTGCCAGCAGCCTATGGACTAGCGGGAGGGGGAATGAGCAGTTCTTC.

At least ten counts were recorded for this clonotype. The chain is built from TRBV19 and TRBJ1-5; maybe TRBD1 (5 bases). The CDR3 extends over 13 amino acids. Between the trimmed V and J ends, which lost 7 bases and 2 bases, there was a span of 9 bases. Germline V gene sequence: CDR1 LNHDA, CDR2 SQIVND (reference sequence). The CDR3 coding sequence is TGTGCCAGTATGATGGGGGGCAATCAGCCCCAGCATTTT. Amino acids: CASMMGGNQPQHF. The whole variable domain, remainder taken from reference TRBV19 and TRBJ1-5, is DGGITQSPKYLFRKEGQNVTLSCEQNLNHDAMYWYRQDPGQGLRLIYYSQIVNDFQKGDIAEGYSVSREKKESFPLTVTSAQKNPTAFYLCASMMGGNQPQHFGDGTRLSIL.